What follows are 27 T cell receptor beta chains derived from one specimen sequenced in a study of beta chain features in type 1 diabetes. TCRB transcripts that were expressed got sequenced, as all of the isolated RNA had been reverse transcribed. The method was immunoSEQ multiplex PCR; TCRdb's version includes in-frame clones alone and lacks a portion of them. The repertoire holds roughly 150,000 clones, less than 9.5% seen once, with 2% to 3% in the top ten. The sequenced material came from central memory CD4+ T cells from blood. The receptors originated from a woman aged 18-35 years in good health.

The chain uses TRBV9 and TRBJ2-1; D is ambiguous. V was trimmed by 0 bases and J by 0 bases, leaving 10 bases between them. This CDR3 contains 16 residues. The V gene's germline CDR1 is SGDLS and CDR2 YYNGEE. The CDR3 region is CASSVDQASSYNEQFF. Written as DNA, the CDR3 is TGTGCCAGCAGCGTAGATCAGGCGAGCTCCTACAATGAGCAGTTCTTC.

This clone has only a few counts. This CDR3 reads CSVSTGTGYGYTF. As DNA, the CDR3 is TGCAGCGTCTCGACCGGGACAGGCTATGGCTACACCTTC. This chain connects TRBV29-1 to TRBJ1-2; 8 bases map to TRBD1. Unmatched junction bases numbered 7, after V lost 6 bases and J lost 4 bases. The germline gives CDR1 SQVTM, CDR2 ANQGSEA. The CDR3 sequence is 13 residues long.

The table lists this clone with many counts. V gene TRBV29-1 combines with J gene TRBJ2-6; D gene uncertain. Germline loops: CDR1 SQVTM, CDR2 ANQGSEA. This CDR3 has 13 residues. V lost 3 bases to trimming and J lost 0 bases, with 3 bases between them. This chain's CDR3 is CSVDVSGANVLTF. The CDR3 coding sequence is TGCAGCGTTGACGTCTCTGGGGCCAACGTCCTGACTTTC. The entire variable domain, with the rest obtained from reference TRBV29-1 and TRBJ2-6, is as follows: SAVISQKPSRDICQRGTSLTIQCQVDSQVTMMFWYRQQPGQSLTLIATANQGSEATYESGFVIDKFPISRPNLTFSTLTVSNMSPEDSSIYLCSVDVSGANVLTFGAGSRLTVL.

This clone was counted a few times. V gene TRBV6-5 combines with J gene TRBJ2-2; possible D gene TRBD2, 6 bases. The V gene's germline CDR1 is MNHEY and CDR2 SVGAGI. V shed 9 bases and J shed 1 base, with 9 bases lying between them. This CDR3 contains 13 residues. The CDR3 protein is CASTSRNTGELFF. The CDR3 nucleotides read TGTGCCAGTACTAGCAGGAACACCGGGGAGCTGTTTTTT.

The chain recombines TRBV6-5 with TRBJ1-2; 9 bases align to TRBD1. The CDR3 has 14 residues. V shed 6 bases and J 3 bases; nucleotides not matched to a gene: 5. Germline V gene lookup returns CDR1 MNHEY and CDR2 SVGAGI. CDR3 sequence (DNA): TGTGCCAGCAGCCTCCGGGACAGGGACTATGGCTACACCTTC. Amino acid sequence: CASSLRDRDYGYTF.

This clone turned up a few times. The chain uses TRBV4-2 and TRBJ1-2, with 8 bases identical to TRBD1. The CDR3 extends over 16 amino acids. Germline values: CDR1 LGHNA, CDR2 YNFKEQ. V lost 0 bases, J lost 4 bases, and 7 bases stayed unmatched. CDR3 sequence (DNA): TGTGCCAGCAGCCAAGATGGAGCAGGGGGCAGCTATGGCTACACCTTC. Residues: CASSQDGAGGSYGYTF.

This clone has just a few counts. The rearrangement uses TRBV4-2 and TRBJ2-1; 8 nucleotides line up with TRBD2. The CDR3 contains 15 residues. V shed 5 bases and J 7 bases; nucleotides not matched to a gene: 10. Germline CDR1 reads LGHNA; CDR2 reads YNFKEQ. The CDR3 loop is CASSSGRAGDNEQFF. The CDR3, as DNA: TGTGCCAGCAGCTCCGGCCGAGCGGGAGATAATGAGCAGTTCTTC.

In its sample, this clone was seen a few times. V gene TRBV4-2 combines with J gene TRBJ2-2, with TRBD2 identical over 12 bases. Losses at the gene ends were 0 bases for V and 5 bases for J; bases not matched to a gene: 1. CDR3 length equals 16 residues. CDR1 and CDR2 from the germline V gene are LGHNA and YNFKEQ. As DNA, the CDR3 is TGTGCCAGCAGCCAAGATCTAGCGGGGGGGACCGGGGAGCTGTTTTTT. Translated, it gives CASSQDLAGGTGELFF.

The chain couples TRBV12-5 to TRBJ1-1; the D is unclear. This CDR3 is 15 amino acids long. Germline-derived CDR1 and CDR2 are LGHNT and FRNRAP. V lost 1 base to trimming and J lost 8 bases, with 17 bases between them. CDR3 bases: TGTGCTAGTGGTTTGGCCCAAATCACAGTGGCCGAAGCTTTCTTT. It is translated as CASGLAQITVAEAFF. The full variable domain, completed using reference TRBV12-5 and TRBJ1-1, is DARVTQTPRHKVTEMGQEVTMRCQPILGHNTVFWYRQTMMQGLELLAYFRNRAPLDDSGMPKDRFSAEMPDATLATLKIQPSEPRDSAVYFCASGLAQITVAEAFFGQGTRLTVV.

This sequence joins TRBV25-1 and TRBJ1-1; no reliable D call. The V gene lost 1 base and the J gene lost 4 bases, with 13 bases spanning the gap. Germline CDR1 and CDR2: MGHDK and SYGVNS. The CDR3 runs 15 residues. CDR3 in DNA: TGTGCCAGCAGTGAATCTTTGGCAGGAGGCACTGAAGCTTTCTTT. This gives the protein CASSESLAGGTEAFF.

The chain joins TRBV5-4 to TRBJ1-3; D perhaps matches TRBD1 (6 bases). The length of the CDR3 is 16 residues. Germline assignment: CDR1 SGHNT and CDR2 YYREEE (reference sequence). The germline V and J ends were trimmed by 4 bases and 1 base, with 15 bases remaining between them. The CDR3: CASSHDRPQSGNTIYF. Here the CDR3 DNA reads TGTGCCAGCAGCCATGACAGGCCCCAATCTGGAAACACCATATATTTT.

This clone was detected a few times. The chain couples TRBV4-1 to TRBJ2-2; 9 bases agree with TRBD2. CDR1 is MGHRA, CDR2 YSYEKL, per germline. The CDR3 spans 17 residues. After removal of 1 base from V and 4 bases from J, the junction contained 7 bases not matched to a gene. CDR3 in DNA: TGCGCCAGCAGCCAAGGCCTTAGCGGGAGTGGCACCGGGGAGCTGTTTTTT. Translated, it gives CASSQGLSGSGTGELFF.

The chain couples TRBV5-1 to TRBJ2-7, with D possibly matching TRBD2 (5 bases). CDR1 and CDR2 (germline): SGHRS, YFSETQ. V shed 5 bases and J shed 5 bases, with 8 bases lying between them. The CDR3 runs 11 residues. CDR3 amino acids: CASRTGDEQYF. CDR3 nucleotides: TGCGCCAGCAGGACCGGGGACGAGCAGTACTTC.

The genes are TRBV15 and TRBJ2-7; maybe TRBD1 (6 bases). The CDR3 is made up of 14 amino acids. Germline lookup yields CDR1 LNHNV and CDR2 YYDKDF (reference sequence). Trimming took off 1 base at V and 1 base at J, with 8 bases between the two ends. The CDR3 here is CATSRGDTSYEQYF. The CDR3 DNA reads TGTGCCACCAGCAGAGGGGACACTTCCTACGAGCAGTACTTC.

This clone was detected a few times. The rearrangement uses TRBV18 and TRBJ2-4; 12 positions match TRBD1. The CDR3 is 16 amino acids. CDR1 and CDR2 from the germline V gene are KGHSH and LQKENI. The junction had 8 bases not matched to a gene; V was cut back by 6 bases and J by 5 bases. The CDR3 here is CASSRAGQGAENIQYF. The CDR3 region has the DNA TGTGCCAGCTCCCGGGCGGGACAGGGGGCCGAAAACATTCAGTACTTC.

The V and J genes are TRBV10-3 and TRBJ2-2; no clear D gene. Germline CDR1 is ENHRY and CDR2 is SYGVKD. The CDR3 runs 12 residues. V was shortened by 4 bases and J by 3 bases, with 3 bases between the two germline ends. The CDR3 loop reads CAISADTGELFF. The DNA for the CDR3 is TGTGCCATCAGTGCGGACACCGGGGAGCTGTTTTTT.

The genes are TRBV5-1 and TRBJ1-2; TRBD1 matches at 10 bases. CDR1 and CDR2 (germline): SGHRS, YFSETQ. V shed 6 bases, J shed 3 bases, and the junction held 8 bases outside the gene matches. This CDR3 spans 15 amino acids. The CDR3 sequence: CASKGGTGEDYGYTF. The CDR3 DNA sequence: TGCGCCAGCAAAGGTGGGACAGGGGAGGACTATGGCTACACCTTC.

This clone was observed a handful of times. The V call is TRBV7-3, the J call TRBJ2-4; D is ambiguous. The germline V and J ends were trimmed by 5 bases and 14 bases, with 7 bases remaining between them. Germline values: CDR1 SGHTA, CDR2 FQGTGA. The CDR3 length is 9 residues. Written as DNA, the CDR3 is TGTGCCAGCAGCGACAATGAGTACTTC. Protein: CASSDNEYF.

The CDR3 region is CASSRGTAYGTQYF. CDR3 coding DNA: TGTGCCAGCAGCCGAGGGACTGCTTATGGGACCCAGTACTTC. The gene calls are TRBV7-2 and TRBJ2-5; the D gene is possibly TRBD2 (6 bases). This CDR3 is built from 14 residues. The V and J ends lost 5 bases and 7 bases respectively, with 17 bases between them. Germline V gene sequence: CDR1 SGHTA, CDR2 FQGNSA.

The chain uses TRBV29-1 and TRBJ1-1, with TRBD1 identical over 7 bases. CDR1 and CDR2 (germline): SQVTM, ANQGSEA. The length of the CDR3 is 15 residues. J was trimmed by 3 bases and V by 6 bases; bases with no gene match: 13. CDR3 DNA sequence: TGCAGCGTCAACCTCTCAACAGGGGAGGACACTGAAGCTTTCTTT. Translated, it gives CSVNLSTGEDTEAFF.

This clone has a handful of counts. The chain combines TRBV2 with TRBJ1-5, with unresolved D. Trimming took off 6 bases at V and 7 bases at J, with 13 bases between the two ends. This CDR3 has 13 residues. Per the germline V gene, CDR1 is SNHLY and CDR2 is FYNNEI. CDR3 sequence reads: CASSPGFQQPQHF. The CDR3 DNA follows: TGTGCCAGCAGCCCGGGATTTCAACAGCCCCAGCATTTT.

CDR3 region: CSVAFPTSGRFGEQYF. CDR3 coding DNA: TGCAGCGTTGCATTCCCGACTAGCGGGAGATTTGGCGAGCAGTACTTC. V and J are TRBV29-1 and TRBJ2-7, with 12 bases identical to TRBD2. Germline CDR1 is SQVTM and CDR2 is ANQGSEA. This CDR3 has 16 residues. Trimming at V came to 4 bases and at J to 6 bases, leaving 13 bases not matched to a gene.

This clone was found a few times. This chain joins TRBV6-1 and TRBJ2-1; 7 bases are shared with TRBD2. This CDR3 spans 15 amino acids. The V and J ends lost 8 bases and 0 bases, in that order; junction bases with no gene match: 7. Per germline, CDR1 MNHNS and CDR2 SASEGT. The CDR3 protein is CASGGGGGSYNEQFF. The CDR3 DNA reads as TGTGCCAGCGGGGGGGGTGGGGGCTCCTACAATGAGCAGTTCTTC.

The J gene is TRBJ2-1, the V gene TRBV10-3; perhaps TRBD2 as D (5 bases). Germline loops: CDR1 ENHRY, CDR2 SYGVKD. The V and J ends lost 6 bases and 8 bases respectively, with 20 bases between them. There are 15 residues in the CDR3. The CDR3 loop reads CAIRGPGGPRDEQFF. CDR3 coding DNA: TGTGCCATCAGAGGTCCGGGCGGGCCACGGGATGAGCAGTTCTTC.

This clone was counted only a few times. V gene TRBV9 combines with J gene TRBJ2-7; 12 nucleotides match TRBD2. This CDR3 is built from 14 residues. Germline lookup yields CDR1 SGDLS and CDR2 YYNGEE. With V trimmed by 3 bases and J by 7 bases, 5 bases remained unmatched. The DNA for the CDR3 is TGTGCCAGCAGCGAGACTAGCGGGAGAGGTGAGCAGTACTTC. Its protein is CASSETSGRGEQYF.

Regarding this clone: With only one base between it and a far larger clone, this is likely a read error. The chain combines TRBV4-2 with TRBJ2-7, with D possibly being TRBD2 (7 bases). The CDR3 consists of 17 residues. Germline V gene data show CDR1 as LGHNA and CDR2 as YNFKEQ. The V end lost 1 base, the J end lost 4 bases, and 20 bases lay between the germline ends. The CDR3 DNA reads TGTGCCAGCAGCCAAGTTGACTTCCTGGGGGGGCTTTACGAGCAGTACTTC. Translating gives CASSQVDFLGGLYEQYF.

CDR3 loop: CASKGASFQETQYF. The CDR3 region has the DNA TGTGCCAGCAAGGGAGCCTCCTTCCAAGAGACCCAGTACTTC. The J gene is TRBJ2-5, the V gene TRBV2; D perhaps matches TRBD2 (5 bases). V lost 7 bases, J lost 1 base, and 13 bases lay in between. CDR3 size: 14 residues. The germline V gene encodes CDR1 SNHLY and CDR2 FYNNEI.